This T cell receptor beta chain emerged from a study of shared clonotypes between healthy human individuals (dated by TCRdb to 2020 to 2021). For the wider study: The cohort included a few men and a couple of women between 18 and 49 years of age. For each donor, CD4 naive and CD4 memory were each run on three plates, CD8 naive on two plates, and CD8 memory on one plate. To estimate repertoire size and how much clonotypes are shared between individuals, the study performed deep sequencing of blood TCR repertoires from roughly five healthy adults. Different laboratories and diverse techniques were used to prepare libraries and sequence TCR repertoires, to increase sequencing depth and limit assay-specific biases. Leukapheresis yielded between about 0.94 and 9.5 billion PBMCs per donor.

Using the deep immunoSEQ assay, multiplex PCR amplified TCR CDR3 regions from genomic DNA. Extracted genomic DNA from each cell subset was spread evenly across all wells of several immunoSEQ 96-well plates, with each plate serving as a replicate. Each replicate PCR for sorted subsets received roughly 0.2 ug genomic DNA, equal to 30,000 or so T cell genomes. Purified libraries were measured with a Qubit 3.0 fluorometer, size-checked on a Bioanalyzer 2100, and measured again with the KAPA Library Quantification kit. Every immunoSEQ 96-well plate was sequenced on a dedicated single-read 150-cycle Illumina NextSeq 550 flow cell. The original methods were these. The immunoSEQ output contained only junctional sequences without quality scores, so filtering could not match that applied to full-length reads. Sequences were annotated with PyIR, a Python wrapper for IgBLAST v1.9, using IMGT germline references to assign V/J genes and CDR3. Reads were filtered out if the reads had weak V/J assignments (E-value above 1e-6), no CDR3, stop codons, out-of-frame junctions, or ambiguous translated residues. V3J clonotypes were defined as sequences sharing an identical inferred V gene, J gene, and CDR3 amino acid sequence. Percentage overlap between repertoires was computed as shared unique clonotypes divided by the size of the smaller repertoire. Three approaches were used to assess repertoire richness: RTK rarefaction, the Chao1 estimator, and Recon v2.1 estimates of unobserved clonotypes. Generation probabilities were computed with OLGA for all TCRbeta clonotypes obtained by the gDNA method from four donors. In its TCRdb copy, this immuneACCESS table keeps in-frame sequences only and misses some clones. Where compared with another copy, unresolved V genes explain less than half of these, and the others have no known cause. D and trimming were read from the DNA, whereas the V and J calls and clone size are those reported in that table. Here the sample has under 1,100,000 clones; approximately 70% occur a single time. The top ten hold about 1.5% of the sample.

The research as a whole found: The genetic and exposure-history diversity represented was limited by the small number of donors. Estimated clonotype richness was generally larger for naive than for memory subsets. Sampling was limited to blood, and TCR repertoires in tissue likely differ from TCR repertoires in blood. Pairwise subsampling led to the expectation that sequencing depth would affect the degree of clonotype sharing among donors. Across a handful of donors, approximately 4.6% of naive CD4, 3.5% of naive CD8, around 2.1% of memory CD4, and approximately 0.4% of memory CD8 clonotypes were shared. Clonotypes shared by all four sorted-subset donors showed higher generation probabilities than non-shared clonotypes. Incomplete sequencing was indicated by rarefaction of sorted-subset datasets, despite the large sequencing depth.

The donors were healthy, HIV-negative adults who had no recently reported acute infections or vaccinations. Every donor was a Caucasian adult residing in Nashville, Tennessee, USA. CD4+ T cells were enriched through magnetic negative selection, after which naive cells were positively selected on CD45RA and the remaining negative fraction served as the memory subset. After blood collection by leukapheresis, PBMCs were isolated using Ficoll-Histopaque density gradient centrifugation and then cryopreserved in the vapor phase of liquid nitrogen. Analytical flow cytometry was used to check the purity and quantity of each magnetically sorted T cell population. Genomic DNA was isolated from every sorted fraction and measured by UV absorbance on a Nanodrop 2000c. This clone has a handful of counts. This clone's antigen is unknown. Base qualities are not provided; no much larger clone lies one nucleotide away.

The CDR3 starts with the cysteine, ends with the phenylalanine, and has 14 residues. Only CDR3 DNA remains: 42 bases, in frame from the first base. In the germline V gene, CDR1 corresponds to SGHTA and CDR2 to FQGTGA. Trimming accounts for 2 bases at V and 4 bases at J, while the number of junction bases matched to no gene is 2. The source of this sequence is a man aged 18 to 29 in good health. This chain joins TRBV7-3 to TRBJ2-5; a stretch of 9 junction bases matches TRBD2. The material sequenced was memory CD4+ T cells sorted from blood. Taken with the paper, the label for cell subset or site translates to: CD45RA-negative fraction. At the DNA level, the sequence is TGTGCCAGCAGCTTATCTAGCGGGGCAGAGACCCAGTACTTC. This sequence encodes CASSLSSGAETQYF.